The 3 T cell receptor beta chains below come from one sample, sequenced in a study of CD8+ T cells in alopecia areata. The sample's treatment: oral pan-JAK inhibitor, 5-10 mg twice daily. Extraction of RNA preceded its reverse transcription into cDNA, which served as the sequencing template. Profiling relied on immunoSEQ multiplex PCR, and the TCRdb table lists in-frame clones only, not all of them. The sample consists of about 250,000 clones, roughly 60% of them appearing once. The sequencing used CD4+ T cells sorted from blood, collected around week 54, from a patient treated with tofacitinib. These receptors were taken from a human donor with alopecia areata.

This clone was seen only a few times. V and J are TRBV7-9 and TRBJ1-1; D is uncertain. The CDR3 loop spans 14 amino acids. Germline lookup yields CDR1 SEHNR and CDR2 FQNEAQ (reference sequence). V shed 5 bases and J shed 5 bases, with 15 bases lying between them. CDR3 loop: CASSGPVEFTEAFF. Here the CDR3 DNA reads TGTGCCAGCAGCGGCCCGGTAGAGTTTACTGAAGCTTTCTTT. Full variable domain (remainder filled in from reference TRBV7-9 and TRBJ1-1): DTGVSQNPRHKITKRGQNVTFRCDPISEHNRLYWYRQTLGQGPEFLTYFQNEAQLEKSRLLSDRFSAERPKGSFSTLEIQRTEQGDSAMYLCASSGPVEFTEAFFGQGTRLTVV.

The gene calls are TRBV29-1 and TRBJ1-2; D gene uncertain. The CDR3 consists of 11 residues. CDR1 is SQVTM, CDR2 ANQGSEA, per germline. V was cut by 6 bases and J by 8 bases, with 13 bases left in between. This CDR3 reads CSVEHVEGYTF. The DNA of the CDR3 is TGCAGCGTGGAGCACGTGGAGGGCTACACCTTC.

This chain joins TRBV20-1 and TRBJ2-7; D is undetermined. The CDR3 is 11 amino acids. With 2 bases removed from V and 2 bases from J, the gap between germline ends came to 4 bases. Germline V gene data show CDR1 as DFQATT and CDR2 as SNEGSKA (reference sequence). The CDR3 DNA reads as TGCAGTGCTAGACTTACCTACGAGCAGTACTTC. The encoded protein is CSARLTYEQYF.